Detailed here is one T cell receptor (beta chain). Its target is not known. With 60 Vbeta and 13 Jbeta primers, the PCR was carried out. The table came from immunoSEQ multiplex PCR; TCRdb's copy has only in-frame clones and leaves some out. The data contain approximately 160,000 clones, over 70% of them singletons. The entry originates in a study of cytomegalovirus exposure and HLA in healthy donors. In germline, CDR1 is SGHDT, CDR2 YYEEEE. V trimming: 2 bases; J trimming: 8 bases; junction bases outside the gene matches: 7. The CDR3 has 14 residues. The study, taken as a whole, reports: In terms of immune exposure information, only CMV serostatus was available.

This chain links TRBV5-6 with TRBJ2-4; 7 bases match TRBD2. What was sequenced was PBMCs. The sequence was collected from a woman aged 35 to 49 in good health and CMV-seropositive. The CDR3 sequence: CASSFAGVGDIQYF. The CDR3 DNA is TGTGCCAGCAGCTTTGCGGGGGTTGGGGACATTCAGTACTTC. Full variable domain (missing parts from reference TRBV5-6 and TRBJ2-4): DAGVTQSPTHLIKTRGQQVTLRCSPKSGHDTVSWYQQALGQGPQFIFQYYEEEERQRGNFPDRFSGHQFPNYSSELNVNALLLGDSALYLCASSFAGVGDIQYFGAGTRLSVL.